Listed below are T cell receptor beta chains from one sample, sequenced in a study of technical replicates of blood from several donors. Using immunoSEQ multiplex PCR, the repertoire was profiled, and TCRdb retains in-frame clones only, with some absent. This sample has about 72,000 clones, with 80% to 95% found just once. The sequencing sample was made of T cells isolated from PBMCs. The receptors derive from a human donor in good health. Both conserved end residues are part of each CDR3. A D gene is named only where the DNA matches it firmly. The listing skips clone size in some rows; elsewhere it reads once, few, many or a size class.

V: TRBV29-1
J: TRBJ2-7
D: TRBD2
size: .
CDR3: CSVDSASGSYEQYF
DNA: TGCAGCGTTGATTCGGCTAGCGGGAGCTACGAGCAGTACTTC

V: TRBV29-1
J: TRBJ2-7
D: .
size: .
CDR3: CSVGLSRDYEQYF
DNA: TGCAGCGTTGGCTTAAGTCGAGACTACGAGCAGTACTTC

V: TRBV19
J: TRBJ2-2
D: .
size: .
CDR3: CASSIGSTGELFF
DNA: TGTGCCAGTAGTATAGGGAGTACCGGGGAGCTGTTTTTT

V: TRBV6-1
J: TRBJ1-5
D: TRBD1
size: .
CDR3: CASRRDSPNQPQHF
DNA: TGTGCCAGCAGGAGGGACAGCCCCAATCAGCCCCAGCATTTT

V: TRBV7-2
J: TRBJ1-2
D: TRBD1
size: .
CDR3: CASSLRTPGQGLDGYTF
DNA: TGTGCCAGCAGCTTACGAACCCCGGGACAGGGGCTTGATGGCTACACCTTC

V: TRBV6-5
J: TRBJ2-1
D: TRBD2
size: .
CDR3: CASSYSKLAGNEQFF
DNA: TGTGCCAGCAGTTACTCGAAACTAGCGGGAAATGAGCAGTTCTTC

V: TRBV2
J: TRBJ1-4
D: TRBD1
size: .
CDR3: CASRVGQTRELFF
DNA: TGTGCCAGCAGAGTGGGACAGACGAGGGAACTGTTTTTT

V: TRBV7-3
J: TRBJ2-1
D: TRBD2
size: .
CDR3: CASSFLWTSGTHNEQFF
DNA: TGTGCCAGCAGCTTCCTCTGGACTAGCGGGACCCACAATGAGCAGTTCTTC

V: TRBV30
J: TRBJ2-2
D: .
size: .
CDR3: CAWTFSGELFF
DNA: TGTGCCTGGACCTTTTCCGGGGAGCTGTTTTTT

V: TRBV7-9
J: TRBJ1-1
D: TRBD1
size: .
CDR3: CASSLVEGAGEAFF
DNA: TGTGCCAGCAGCTTAGTGGAGGGGGCGGGTGAAGCTTTCTTT

V: TRBV20-1
J: TRBJ2-5
D: .
size: .
CDR3: CSARSVQTQYF
DNA: TGCAGTGCTAGATCGGTTCAGACCCAGTACTTC

V: TRBV14
J: TRBJ1-1
D: TRBD1
size: .
CDR3: CASSQDLGGQGAFSTEAFF
DNA: TGTGCCAGCAGCCAAGATTTGGGGGGACAGGGCGCGTTCAGCACTGAAGCTTTCTTT

V: TRBV11-2
J: TRBJ2-3
D: TRBD2
size: .
CDR3: CASSTGLAGEGANTQYF
DNA: TGTGCCAGCAGCACGGGACTAGCGGGAGAGGGAGCGAATACGCAGTATTTT

V: TRBV4-2
J: TRBJ1-5
D: .
size: .
CDR3: CASSQERGNQPQHF
DNA: TGTGCCAGCAGCCAAGAAAGGGGAAATCAGCCCCAGCATTTT

V: TRBV7-2
J: TRBJ1-2
D: .
size: .
CDR3: CASSLASGDHGYTF
DNA: TGTGCCAGCAGCTTAGCATCAGGGGACCATGGCTACACCTTC

V: TRBV9
J: TRBJ1-3
D: TRBD1
size: .
CDR3: CASSVAGTGAVTIYF
DNA: TGTGCCAGCAGCGTAGCTGGGACAGGGGCGGTCACCATATATTTT

V: TRBV7-9
J: TRBJ1-1
D: .
size: .
CDR3: CASSLITTNTEAFF
DNA: TGTGCCAGCAGCTTAATCACTACGAACACTGAAGCTTTCTTT

V: TRBV5-1
J: TRBJ1-1
D: .
size: .
CDR3: CASSLGTGQNTEAFF
DNA: TGCGCCAGCAGCTTGGGCACAGGGCAGAACACTGAAGCTTTCTTT

V: TRBV19
J: TRBJ1-5
D: .
size: .
CDR3: CASRGGNQPQHF
DNA: TGTGCCAGTAGGGGGGGTAATCAGCCCCAGCATTTT

V: TRBV9
J: TRBJ2-2
D: TRBD2
size: once
CDR3: CASSIGLAPNTGELFF
DNA: TGTGCCAGCAGCATAGGACTAGCGCCGAACACCGGGGAGCTGTTTTTT

V: TRBV18
J: TRBJ2-7
D: TRBD2
size: once
CDR3: CASSPGTGGYEQYF
DNA: TGTGCCAGCTCACCCGGGACGGGAGGATACGAGCAGTACTTC

V: TRBV7-2
J: TRBJ1-4
D: TRBD1
size: .
CDR3: CASSFDRGRSEKLFF
DNA: TGTGCCAGCAGCTTCGACAGGGGGCGAAGTGAAAAACTGTTTTTT

V: TRBV12-5
J: TRBJ2-3
D: .
size: .
CDR3: CASGPPNAGASTDTQYF
DNA: TGTGCTAGTGGTCCCCCTAATGCGGGGGCGAGCACAGATACGCAGTATTTT

V: TRBV6-1
J: TRBJ2-5
D: TRBD2
size: .
CDR3: CASSGLAGAETQYF
DNA: TGTGCCAGCAGTGGGCTAGCGGGAGCAGAGACCCAGTACTTC